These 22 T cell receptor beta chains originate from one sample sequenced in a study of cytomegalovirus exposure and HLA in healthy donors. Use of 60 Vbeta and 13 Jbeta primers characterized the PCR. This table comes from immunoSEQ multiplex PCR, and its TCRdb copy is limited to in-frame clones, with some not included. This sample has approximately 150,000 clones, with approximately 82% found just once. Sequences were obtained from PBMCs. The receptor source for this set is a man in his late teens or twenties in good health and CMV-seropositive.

The CDR3 DNA reads TGTGCCAGCAGCGTAGGATCCGGGAGTGCGTTAGAGACCCAGTACTTC. Residues: CASSVGSGSALETQYF. The chain is built from TRBV9 and TRBJ2-5; the D gene is possibly TRBD2 (6 bases). V gave up 0 bases and J gave up 4 bases, with 16 bases separating them. The CDR3 covers 16 residues. The germline V gene has CDR1 SGDLS and CDR2 YYNGEE.

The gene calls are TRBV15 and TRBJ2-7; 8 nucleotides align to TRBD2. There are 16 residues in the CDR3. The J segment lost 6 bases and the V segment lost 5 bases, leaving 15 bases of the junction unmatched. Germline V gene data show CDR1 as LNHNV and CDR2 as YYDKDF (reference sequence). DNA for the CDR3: TGTGCCACCAGCGGGGGTTTGGGGCGGGAGGACAGCGAGCAGTACTTC. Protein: CATSGGLGREDSEQYF.

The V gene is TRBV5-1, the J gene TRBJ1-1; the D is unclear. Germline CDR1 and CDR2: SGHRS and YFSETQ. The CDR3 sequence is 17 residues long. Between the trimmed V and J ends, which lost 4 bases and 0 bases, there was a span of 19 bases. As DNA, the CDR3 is TGCGCCAGCAGCCCGAACCCTTTCCCCGGGATGAACACTGAAGCTTTCTTT. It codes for CASSPNPFPGMNTEAFF.

For the CDR3, the DNA is TGTGCCTGGACCAGCTGGGCGGGTGAGCTGTTTTTT. Its protein product is CAWTSWAGELFF. V gene TRBV30 combines with J gene TRBJ2-2, with D possibly matching TRBD2 (5 bases). The V end was cut by 4 bases, the J end by 11 bases, with 14 bases between. Germline CDR1 and CDR2: GTSNPN and SVGIG (reference sequence). There are 12 residues in the CDR3.

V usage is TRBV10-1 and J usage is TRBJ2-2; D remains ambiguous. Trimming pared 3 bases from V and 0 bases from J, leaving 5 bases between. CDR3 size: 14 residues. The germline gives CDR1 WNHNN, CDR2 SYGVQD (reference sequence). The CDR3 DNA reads TGCGCCAGCAGTGAATCGTCGAACACCGGGGAGCTGTTTTTT. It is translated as CASSESSNTGELFF.

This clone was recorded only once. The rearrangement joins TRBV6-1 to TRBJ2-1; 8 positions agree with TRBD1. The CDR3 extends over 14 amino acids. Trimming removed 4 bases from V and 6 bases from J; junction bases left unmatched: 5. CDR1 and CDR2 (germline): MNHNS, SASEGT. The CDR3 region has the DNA TGTGCCAGCAGTGCTACGACAGGGGTCAATGAGCAGTTCTTC. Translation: CASSATTGVNEQFF.

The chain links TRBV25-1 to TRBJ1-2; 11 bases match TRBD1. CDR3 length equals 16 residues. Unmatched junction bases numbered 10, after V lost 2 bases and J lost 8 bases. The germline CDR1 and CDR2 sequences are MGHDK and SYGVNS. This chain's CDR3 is CASSELGQGAARGYTF. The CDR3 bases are TGTGCCAGCAGTGAACTAGGACAGGGGGCAGCTCGGGGCTACACCTTC.

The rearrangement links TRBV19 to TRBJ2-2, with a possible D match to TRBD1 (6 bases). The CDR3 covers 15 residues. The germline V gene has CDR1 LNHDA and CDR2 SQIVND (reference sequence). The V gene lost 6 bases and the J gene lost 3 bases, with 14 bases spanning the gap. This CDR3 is CASSSWAGDTGELFF. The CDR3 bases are TGTGCCAGTAGCTCTTGGGCAGGGGACACCGGGGAGCTGTTTTTT.

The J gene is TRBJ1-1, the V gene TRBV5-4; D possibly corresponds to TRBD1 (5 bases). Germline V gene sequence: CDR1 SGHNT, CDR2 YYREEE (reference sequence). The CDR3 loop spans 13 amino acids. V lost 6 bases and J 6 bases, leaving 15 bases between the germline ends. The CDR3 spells CASTERGGAEAFF. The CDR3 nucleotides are TGTGCCAGCACCGAGAGGGGAGGAGCTGAAGCTTTCTTT.

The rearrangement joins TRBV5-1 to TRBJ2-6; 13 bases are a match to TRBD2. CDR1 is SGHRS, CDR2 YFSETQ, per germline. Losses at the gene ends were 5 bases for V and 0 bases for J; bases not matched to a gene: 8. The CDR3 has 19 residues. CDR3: CASRRLAGGSASGANVLTF. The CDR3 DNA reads TGCGCCAGCAGGAGACTAGCGGGAGGTTCTGCCTCTGGGGCCAACGTCCTGACTTTC.

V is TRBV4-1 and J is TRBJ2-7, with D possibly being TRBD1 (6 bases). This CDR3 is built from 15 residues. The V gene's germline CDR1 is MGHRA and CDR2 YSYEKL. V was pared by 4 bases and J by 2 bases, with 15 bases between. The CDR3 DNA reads TGCGCCAGCAGCCCCCAAGTTGGGGGCCCCTACGAGCAGTACTTC. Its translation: CASSPQVGGPYEQYF.

The CDR3 spells CASSPSTDTQYF. Written as DNA, the CDR3 is TGTGCCAGCTCACCCTCCACAGATACGCAGTATTTT. The chain couples TRBV18 to TRBJ2-3, with D unclear. The germline gives CDR1 KGHSH, CDR2 LQKENI. The CDR3 loop spans 12 amino acids. Trimming pared 3 bases from V and 2 bases from J, leaving 3 bases between.

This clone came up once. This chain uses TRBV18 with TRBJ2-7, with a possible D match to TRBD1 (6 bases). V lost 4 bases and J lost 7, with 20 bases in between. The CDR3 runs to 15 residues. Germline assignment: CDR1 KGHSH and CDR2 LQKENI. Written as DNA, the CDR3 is TGTGCCAGCTCACTAGACAGGATCCGGGTCTGGGAGCAGTACTTC. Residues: CASSLDRIRVWEQYF.

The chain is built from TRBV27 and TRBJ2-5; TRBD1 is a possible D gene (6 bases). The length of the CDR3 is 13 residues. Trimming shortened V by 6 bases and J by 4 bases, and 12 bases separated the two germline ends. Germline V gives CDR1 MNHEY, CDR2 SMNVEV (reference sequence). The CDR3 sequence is CASRNRARETQYF. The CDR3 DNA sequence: TGTGCCAGCAGGAACAGGGCCAGAGAGACCCAGTACTTC.

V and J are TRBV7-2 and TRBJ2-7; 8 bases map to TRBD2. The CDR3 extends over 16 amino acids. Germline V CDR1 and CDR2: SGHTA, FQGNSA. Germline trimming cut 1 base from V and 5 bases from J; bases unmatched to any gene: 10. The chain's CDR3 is CASSLGTGGPINEQYF. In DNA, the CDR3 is TGTGCCAGCAGCTTAGGGACGGGAGGGCCCATTAACGAGCAGTACTTC.

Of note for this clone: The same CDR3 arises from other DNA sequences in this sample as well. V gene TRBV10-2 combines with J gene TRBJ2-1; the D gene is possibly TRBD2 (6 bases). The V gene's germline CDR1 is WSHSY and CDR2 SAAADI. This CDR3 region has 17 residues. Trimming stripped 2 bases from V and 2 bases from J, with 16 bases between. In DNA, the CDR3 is TGCGCCAGCAGTGAGAGTCCCGTAGCGGACGCCTACAATGAGCAGTTCTTC. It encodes CASSESPVADAYNEQFF.

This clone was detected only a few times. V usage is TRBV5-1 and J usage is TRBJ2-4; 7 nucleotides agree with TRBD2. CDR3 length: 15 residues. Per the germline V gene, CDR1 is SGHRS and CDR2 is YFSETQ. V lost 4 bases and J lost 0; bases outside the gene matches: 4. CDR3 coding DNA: TGCGCCAGCAGCGCCTCGGGGGGAGCCAAAAACATTCAGTACTTC. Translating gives CASSASGGAKNIQYF.

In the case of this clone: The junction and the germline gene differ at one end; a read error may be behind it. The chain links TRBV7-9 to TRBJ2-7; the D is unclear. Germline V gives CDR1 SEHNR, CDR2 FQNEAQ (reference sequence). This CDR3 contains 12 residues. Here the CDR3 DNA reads TGTTCCAGCAGCTTAGGGCGGAACGAGCAGTACTTC. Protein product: CSSSLGRNEQYF. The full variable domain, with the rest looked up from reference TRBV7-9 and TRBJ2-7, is DTGVSQNPRHKITKRGQNVTFRCDPISEHNRLYWYRQTLGQGPEFLTYFQNEAQLEKSRLLSDRFSAERPKGSFSTLEIQRTEQGDSAMYLCSSSLGRNEQYFGPGTRLTVT.

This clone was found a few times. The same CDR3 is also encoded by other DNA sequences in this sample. The CDR3 sequence: CASSIRGGRGEKLFF. Written as DNA, the CDR3 is TGTGCCAGTAGTATAAGGGGGGGCAGAGGCGAAAAACTGTTTTTT. The J gene is TRBJ1-4, the V gene TRBV19, with a possible D match to TRBD1 (6 bases). This CDR3 spans 15 amino acids. V gave up 2 bases and J gave up 8 bases, with 15 bases separating them. Germline-derived CDR1 and CDR2 are LNHDA and SQIVND (reference sequence).

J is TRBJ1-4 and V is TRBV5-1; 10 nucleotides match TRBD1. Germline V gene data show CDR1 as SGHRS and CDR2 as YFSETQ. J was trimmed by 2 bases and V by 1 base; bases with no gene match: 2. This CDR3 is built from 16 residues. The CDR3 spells CASSLTTGGTNEKLFF. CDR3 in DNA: TGCGCCAGCAGCTTGACGACAGGGGGCACTAATGAAAAACTGTTTTTT.

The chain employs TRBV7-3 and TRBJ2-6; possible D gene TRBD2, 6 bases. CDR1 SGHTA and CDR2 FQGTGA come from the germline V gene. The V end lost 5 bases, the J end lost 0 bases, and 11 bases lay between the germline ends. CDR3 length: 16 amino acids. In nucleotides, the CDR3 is TGTGCCAGCAGCCGGGACTTTAGCTCTGGGGCCAACGTCCTGACTTTC. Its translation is CASSRDFSSGANVLTF.

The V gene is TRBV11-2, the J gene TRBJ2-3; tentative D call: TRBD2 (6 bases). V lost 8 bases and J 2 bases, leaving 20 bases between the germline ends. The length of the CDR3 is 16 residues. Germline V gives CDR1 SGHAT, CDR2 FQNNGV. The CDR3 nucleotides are TGTGCCAGCCGCCCGTCGGGGAGGAGAGACACAGATACGCAGTATTTT. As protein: CASRPSGRRDTDTQYF.